A single sample gave rise to the 24 T cell receptor beta chains below, sequenced in a study of blood T cell repertoires in COVID-19. Repertoires were generated with immunoSEQ multiplex PCR, while TCRdb's copy carries only in-frame clones and drops some. The sample gives approximately 270,000 clones, 80% to 90% of which show up once; over 1.2% is in the top ten. The sample comprised peripheral blood. Receptors originate from a man older than 75 with acute or convalescent COVID-19.

V gene TRBV5-4 combines with J gene TRBJ2-1, with D unresolved. There are 14 residues in the CDR3. V was clipped by 5 bases and J by 0 bases, with 9 bases between them. Germline loops: CDR1 SGHNT, CDR2 YYREEE (reference sequence). The CDR3 reads CASSPLSSYNEQFF. The CDR3, as DNA: TGTGCCAGCAGTCCATTGAGCTCCTACAATGAGCAGTTCTTC.

The J gene is TRBJ1-2, the V gene TRBV28; D remains ambiguous. Deletions cut 7 bases from V and 6 bases from J, with 21 bases between. This CDR3 has 15 amino acids. Germline V gives CDR1 MDHEN, CDR2 SYDVKM. CDR3 sequence (DNA): TGTGCCAGCAAGCTCCACGAGGAGGTGGGGAATGGCTACACCTTC. Its protein is CASKLHEEVGNGYTF.

This chain joins TRBV25-1 and TRBJ2-5, with 9 bases lining up with TRBD1. From germline, CDR1 is MGHDK and CDR2 SYGVNS. V lost 6 bases, J lost 4 bases, and 3 bases stayed unmatched. The CDR3 has 13 residues. The CDR3 DNA reads TGTGCCAGCAGACAGGGGGCTTTAGAGACCCAGTACTTC. Translating it yields CASRQGALETQYF. Full variable domain (remainder filled in from reference TRBV25-1 and TRBJ2-5): EADIYQTPRYLVIGTGKKITLECSQTMGHDKMYWYQQDPGMELHLIHYSYGVNSTEKGDLSSESTVSRIRTEHFPLTLESARPSHTSQYLCASRQGALETQYFGPGTRLLVL.

This chain connects TRBV7-3 to TRBJ2-3; 11 bases are shared with TRBD1. This CDR3 is built from 16 residues. After removal of 3 bases from V and 4 bases from J, the junction contained 6 bases not matched to a gene. Germline CDR1 SGHTA, CDR2 FQGTGA. The CDR3 sequence: CASSFEAGQGADTQYF. The CDR3 DNA is TGTGCCAGCAGCTTTGAGGCGGGACAGGGGGCAGATACGCAGTATTTT.

This sequence joins TRBV24-1 and TRBJ2-1; D is possibly TRBD1 (5 bases). V lost 2 bases, J lost 7 bases, and 14 bases lay in between. The CDR3 runs 15 residues. The V gene's germline CDR1 is KGHDR and CDR2 SFDVKD. The CDR3 is CATSDSQGLLNEQFF. CDR3 sequence (DNA): TGTGCCACCAGTGATTCCCAGGGTTTATTAAATGAGCAGTTCTTC.

V usage is TRBV15 and J usage is TRBJ1-5; 7 bases agree with TRBD1. Germline trimming cut 5 bases from V and 4 bases from J; bases unmatched to any gene: 11. The CDR3 length is 16 residues. Per the germline V gene, CDR1 is LNHNV and CDR2 is YYDKDF (reference sequence). Written as DNA, the CDR3 is TGTGCCACCAGCGGAATCACCGGGACAGATAATCAGCCCCAGCATTTT. Its protein is CATSGITGTDNQPQHF.

The chain couples TRBV6-5 to TRBJ1-6; unclear D gene. The V and J ends lost 0 bases and 8 bases respectively, with 11 bases between them. The germline V gene encodes CDR1 MNHEY and CDR2 SVGAGI. There are 15 residues in the CDR3. The CDR3 spells CASSYSNSRDSPLHF. CDR3 DNA: TGTGCCAGCAGTTACTCGAACAGTCGCGATTCACCCCTCCACTTT.

The chain joins TRBV5-1 to TRBJ2-3; D gene unclear. Deletions cut 0 bases from V and 6 bases from J, with 8 bases between. The germline gives CDR1 SGHRS, CDR2 YFSETQ. CDR3 length equals 13 residues. The CDR3 sequence is CASSLEALDTQYF. CDR3 sequence (DNA): TGCGCCAGCAGCTTGGAAGCCCTGGATACGCAGTATTTT.

This clone was found a few times. Mismatch with germline at one junction end may stem from a read error. V gene TRBV15 combines with J gene TRBJ1-1, with D maybe TRBD1 (5 bases). CDR1 and CDR2 from the germline V gene are LNHNV and YYDKDF (reference sequence). The CDR3 has 13 residues. CDR3 nucleotides: TGTGCCACCAGCAGAGATCTGAGGGACTCTAAGATTTTT. This translates into CATSRDLRDSKIF. Using reference TRBV15 and TRBJ1-1 for the parts outside the CDR3, the full variable domain is DAMVIQNPRYQVTQFGKPVTLSCSQTLNHNVMYWYQQKSSQAPKLLFHYYDKDFNNEADTPDNFQSRRPNTSFCFLDIRSPGLGDTAMYLCATSRDLRDSKIFGQGTRLTVV.

This clone was found once. The V gene is TRBV20-1, the J gene TRBJ1-4; D is undetermined. This CDR3 has 10 residues. V was cut by 3 bases and J by 12 bases, with 8 bases left in between. The germline gives CDR1 DFQATT, CDR2 SNEGSKA (reference sequence). The CDR3 DNA follows: TGCAGTGCTAGGAACGAGGAACTGTTTTTT. Protein product: CSARNEELFF.

The rearrangement joins TRBV21-1 to TRBJ2-5; TRBD2, the table's D call, was not compared with the DNA. TRBV21-1 is annotated as a pseudogene. The CDR3 is 15 residues long. The CDR3 DNA sequence: TGTGCCAGCAGCAAAGTTCAGCGGGAGGGAGAGACCCAGTACTTC. Amino acid sequence: CASSKVQREGETQYF.

V gene TRBV3-1 (or the pseudogene TRBV3-2) combines with J gene TRBJ2-5; D ambiguous. CDR1 LGHDT and CDR2 YNNKEL come from the germline V gene (reference sequence). Trimming took off 3 bases at V and 2 bases at J, with 10 bases between the two ends. The CDR3 runs to 14 residues. CDR3 region: CASSQFVSQETQYF. The CDR3 nucleotides are TGTGCCAGCAGCCAGTTCGTGAGTCAAGAGACCCAGTACTTC.

The chain couples TRBV9 to TRBJ1-1; 10 nucleotides agree with TRBD1. Germline trimming cut 4 bases from V and 5 bases from J; bases unmatched to any gene: 5. This CDR3 spans 14 amino acids. Germline-derived CDR1 and CDR2 are SGDLS and YYNGEE. The CDR3 protein is CASSPGTGETEAFF. CDR3 DNA: TGTGCCAGCAGCCCCGGGACAGGGGAAACTGAAGCTTTCTTT.

The chain carries TRBV13 and TRBJ1-1, with a tentative D call TRBD1 (6 bases). The V gene's germline CDR1 is PRHDT and CDR2 FYEKMQ (reference sequence). The CDR3 totals 13 residues. The V end was cut by 4 bases, the J end by 1 base, with 7 bases between. This CDR3 is CASSSTGNTEAFF. For the CDR3, the DNA is TGTGCCAGCAGCTCGACAGGGAACACTGAAGCTTTCTTT.

The chain has TRBV3-1 (or the pseudogene TRBV3-2) and TRBJ2-7, with TRBD2 matching over 9 bases. There are 15 residues in the CDR3. CDR1 and CDR2 (germline): LGHDT, YNNKEL (reference sequence). V shed 3 bases and J 2 bases; nucleotides not matched to a gene: 5. The chain's CDR3 is CASSQAQRGAYEQYF. The CDR3, as DNA: TGTGCCAGCAGCCAGGCCCAGCGGGGGGCCTACGAGCAGTACTTC.

In this sample, this clone turned up once. This chain uses TRBV19 with TRBJ1-6, with 9 bases aligning to TRBD1. Trimming removed 9 bases from V and 6 bases from J; junction bases left unmatched: 9. The CDR3 consists of 15 residues. Germline V gene data show CDR1 as LNHDA and CDR2 as SQIVND (reference sequence). In DNA, the CDR3 is TGTGCCAGCGCCGTGGGACAGGGACGTAATTCACCCCTCCACTTT. As protein: CASAVGQGRNSPLHF.

J is TRBJ1-6 and V is TRBV6-5, with D possibly TRBD1 on 6 matching bases. Trimming removed 6 bases from V and 6 bases from J, with 15 bases in between. The CDR3 extends over 15 amino acids. CDR1 and CDR2 (germline): MNHEY, SVGAGI. The CDR3: CASRTPGHPNSPLHF. Written as DNA, the CDR3 is TGTGCCAGCAGAACTCCGGGACACCCTAATTCACCCCTCCACTTT.

This chain joins TRBV7-3 and TRBJ1-5, with 7 bases that match TRBD1. With 5 bases clipped from V and 5 bases from J, the junction kept 12 bases outside the gene matches. Germline CDR1 SGHTA, CDR2 FQGTGA. The CDR3 loop spans 16 amino acids. Here the CDR3 reads CASSRWGTDRHQPQHF. The CDR3, as DNA: TGTGCCAGCAGCCGTTGGGGGACAGACCGCCATCAGCCCCAGCATTTT.

The chain carries TRBV10-3 and TRBJ1-1; 7 bases line up with TRBD1. Germline assignment: CDR1 ENHRY and CDR2 SYGVKD. The length of the CDR3 is 14 residues. V dropped 4 bases and J dropped 7; count of bases not matched to a gene: 9. CDR3 nucleotide sequence: TGTGCCATCAGTGGTTCCACCGGGACAGTTGAAGCTTTCTTT. Encoded protein: CAISGSTGTVEAFF.

The V call is TRBV7-8, the J call TRBJ2-7, with D tentatively TRBD1 (7 bases). Between the trimmed V and J ends, which lost 6 bases and 10 bases, there was a span of 13 bases. The CDR3 extends over 11 amino acids. The germline V gene encodes CDR1 SGHVS and CDR2 FQNEAQ. CDR3 sequence reads: CASSSGGNQYF. The CDR3 nucleotides read TGTGCCAGCAGTTCAGGGGGGAATCAGTACTTC.

The rearrangement uses TRBV19 and TRBJ1-5; D possibly corresponds to TRBD1 (6 bases). This CDR3 is 15 amino acids long. V was trimmed by 4 bases and J by 6 bases, leaving 16 bases between them. Germline V CDR1 and CDR2: LNHDA, SQIVND (reference sequence). The CDR3 sequence: CASSTRAQGTQPQHF. CDR3 sequence (DNA): TGTGCCAGTAGTACCAGGGCACAGGGAACTCAGCCCCAGCATTTT.

This clone was recorded once. The gene calls are TRBV5-1 and TRBJ2-5; 10 positions match TRBD1. V shed 4 bases, J shed 4 bases, and the junction held 10 bases outside the gene matches. The CDR3 has 16 residues. Germline V gene sequence: CDR1 SGHRS, CDR2 YFSETQ. DNA for the CDR3: TGCGCCAGCAGCCAGACAGGGGGCCGTGTGGTAGAGACCCAGTACTTC. Its protein product is CASSQTGGRVVETQYF.

This clone was detected once. The V and J genes are TRBV13 and TRBJ2-2, with D possibly matching TRBD1 (5 bases). The CDR3 loop spans 16 amino acids. The V end was cut by 5 bases, the J end by 0 bases, with 13 bases between. Germline assignment: CDR1 PRHDT and CDR2 FYEKMQ (reference sequence). The CDR3 protein is CASSPLQAANTGELFF. The CDR3 bases are TGTGCCAGCAGCCCCTTACAGGCGGCGAACACCGGGGAGCTGTTTTTT.

The V call is TRBV19, the J call TRBJ2-1; 7 bases match TRBD1. Per germline, CDR1 LNHDA and CDR2 SQIVND (reference sequence). Trimming at V came to 6 bases and at J to 7 bases, leaving 6 bases not matched to a gene. This CDR3 region has 13 residues. The CDR3 spells CASRGQAFNEQFF. The CDR3 DNA reads as TGTGCCAGTAGAGGACAGGCGTTTAATGAGCAGTTCTTC.